This T cell receptor (beta chain) was captured by sequencing in a study of T cells in Graves' hyperthyroidism and ophthalmopathy. PBMCs stemmed from 10 ml fresh peripheral blood. The TCR beta CDR3 regions underwent amplification using RNA transcripts as the source. HTBI primers drove first-round RT-PCR of the TCR CDR3. Each CDR3 protein gets one entry after TCRdb re-called the multiplex PCR reads with MiXCR. The sample carries over 450,000 distinct CDR3 sequences, 13% to 15% recorded once. This clonotype was counted at least ten times. What it binds is not known. This CDR3 is 17 amino acids long. Germline CDR1 SGDLS, CDR2 YYNGEE. After removal of 1 base from V and 4 bases from J, the junction contained 9 bases not matched to a gene. Study-wide points: Blood shared most expanded thyroid clonotypes above 0.001. A model of 13 V-J features distinguished ophthalmopathy from stable hyperthyroidism.

This chain links TRBV9 with TRBJ2-5, with TRBD2 matching 11 bases. What was sequenced was blood. This receptor was identified in a woman younger than 35 with Graves' hyperthyroidism. Here the CDR3 DNA reads TGTGCCAGCAGCGTAAGGCCGGGTCTAGCGGGAGGAGAGACCCAGTACTTC. Translated: CASSVRPGLAGGETQYF.